This T cell receptor beta chain is from a study of blood T cell repertoires in COVID-19. Assay: immunoSEQ multiplex PCR; the TCRdb copy retains only in-frame clones and omits some. The sample lists approximately 470,000 clones; 87% were seen once. This CDR3 spans 15 amino acids. Per the germline V gene, CDR1 is MNHNS and CDR2 is SASEGT. V lost 0 bases and J 3 bases, leaving 12 bases between the germline ends. The sample comprised PBMCs or T cells enriched from blood (not recorded which). This chain links TRBV6-1 with TRBJ2-7, with D unresolved. The sequence was collected from a young woman who had recovered from COVID-19. The CDR3 loop reads CASSEARNANYEQYF. CDR3 nucleotide sequence: TGTGCCAGCAGTGAAGCGCGGAATGCCAACTACGAGCAGTACTTC.